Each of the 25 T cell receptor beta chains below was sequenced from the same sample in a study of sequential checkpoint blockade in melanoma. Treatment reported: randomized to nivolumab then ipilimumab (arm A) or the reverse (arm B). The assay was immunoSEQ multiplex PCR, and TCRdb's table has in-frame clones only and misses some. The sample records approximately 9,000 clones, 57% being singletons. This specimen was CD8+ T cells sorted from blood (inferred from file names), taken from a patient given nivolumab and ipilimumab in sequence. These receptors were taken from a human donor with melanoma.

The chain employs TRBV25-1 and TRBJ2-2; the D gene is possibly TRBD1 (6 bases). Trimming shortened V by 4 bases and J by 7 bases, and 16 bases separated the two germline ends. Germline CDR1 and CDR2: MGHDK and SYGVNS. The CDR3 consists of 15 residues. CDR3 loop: CASSGPGGHGGELFF. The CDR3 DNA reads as TGTGCCAGCAGTGGGCCTGGGGGCCATGGCGGGGAGCTGTTTTTT.

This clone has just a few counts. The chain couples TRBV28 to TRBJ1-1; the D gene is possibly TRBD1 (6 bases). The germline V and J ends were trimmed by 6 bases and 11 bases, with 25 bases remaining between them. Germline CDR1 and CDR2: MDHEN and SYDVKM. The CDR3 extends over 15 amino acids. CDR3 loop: CASSLSPGGPSRAFF. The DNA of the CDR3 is TGTGCCAGCAGCCTTAGCCCCGGGGGGCCCAGTCGGGCTTTCTTT.

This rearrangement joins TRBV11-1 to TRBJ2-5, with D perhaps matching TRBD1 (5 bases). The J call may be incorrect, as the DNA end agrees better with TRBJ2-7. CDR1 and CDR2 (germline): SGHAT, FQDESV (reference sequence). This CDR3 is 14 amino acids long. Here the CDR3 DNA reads TGTGCCAGCAGCTTAGCAGGGAACAGGAACGAGCAGTACTTC. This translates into CASSLAGNRNEQYF.

The CDR3 sequence is CASSLYDRANEKLFF. CDR3 sequence (DNA): TGTGCCAGCAGTTTGTACGACAGAGCCAATGAAAAACTGTTTTTT. The rearrangement links TRBV28 to TRBJ1-4, with a possible D match to TRBD1 (5 bases). The germline V gene encodes CDR1 MDHEN and CDR2 SYDVKM. V lost 3 bases and J lost 5, with 13 bases in between. CDR3 size: 15 residues.

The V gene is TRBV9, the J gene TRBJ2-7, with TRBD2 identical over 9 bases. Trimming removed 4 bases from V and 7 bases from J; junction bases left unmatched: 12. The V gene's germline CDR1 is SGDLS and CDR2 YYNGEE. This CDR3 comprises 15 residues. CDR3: CASSPQASREGEQYF. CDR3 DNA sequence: TGTGCCAGCAGCCCCCAAGCGTCGCGGGAGGGTGAGCAGTACTTC.

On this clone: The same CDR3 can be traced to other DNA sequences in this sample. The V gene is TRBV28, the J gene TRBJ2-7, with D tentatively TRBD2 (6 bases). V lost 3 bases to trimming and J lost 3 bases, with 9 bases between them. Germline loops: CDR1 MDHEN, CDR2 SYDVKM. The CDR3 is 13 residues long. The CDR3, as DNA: TGTGCCAGCAGTTTGGGACTCCTCTACGAGCAGTACTTC. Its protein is CASSLGLLYEQYF.

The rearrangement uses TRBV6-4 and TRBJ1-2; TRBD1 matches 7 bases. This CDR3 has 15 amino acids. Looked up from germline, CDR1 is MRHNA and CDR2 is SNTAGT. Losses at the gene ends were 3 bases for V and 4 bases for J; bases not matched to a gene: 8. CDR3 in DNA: TGTGCCAGCAGTGATGAGGAGGGGGCCAGCTATGGCTACACCTTC. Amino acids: CASSDEEGASYGYTF.

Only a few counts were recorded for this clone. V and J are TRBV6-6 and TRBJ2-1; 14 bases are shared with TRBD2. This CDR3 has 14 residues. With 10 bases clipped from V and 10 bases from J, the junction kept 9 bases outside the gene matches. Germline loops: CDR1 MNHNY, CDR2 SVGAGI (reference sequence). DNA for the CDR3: TGTGCCACTGGGACTAGCGGGGGTGAAGGGGAGCAGTTCTTC. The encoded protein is CATGTSGGEGEQFF.

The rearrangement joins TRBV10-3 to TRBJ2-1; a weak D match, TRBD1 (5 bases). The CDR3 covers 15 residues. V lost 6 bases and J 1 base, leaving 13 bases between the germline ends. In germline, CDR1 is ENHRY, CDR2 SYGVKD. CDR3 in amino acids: CAIRKTVGSYNEQFF. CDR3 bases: TGTGCCATCAGGAAGACAGTGGGATCCTACAATGAGCAGTTCTTC.

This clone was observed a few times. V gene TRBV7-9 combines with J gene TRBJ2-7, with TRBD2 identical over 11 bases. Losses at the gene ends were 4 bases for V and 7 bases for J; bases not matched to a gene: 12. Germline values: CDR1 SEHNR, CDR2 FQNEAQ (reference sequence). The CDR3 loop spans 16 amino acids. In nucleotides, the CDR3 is TGTGCCAGCAGCTCCCGGACTAGCGGGCCCTTGTTGGAGCAGTACTTC. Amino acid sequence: CASSSRTSGPLLEQYF.

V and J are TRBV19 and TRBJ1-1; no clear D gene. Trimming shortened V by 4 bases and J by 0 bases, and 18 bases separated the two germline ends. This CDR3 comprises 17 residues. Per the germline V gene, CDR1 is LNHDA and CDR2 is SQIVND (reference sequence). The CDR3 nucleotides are TGTGCCAGTAGTACCCTATACGGCGGAAAGTTGAACACTGAAGCTTTCTTT. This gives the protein CASSTLYGGKLNTEAFF.

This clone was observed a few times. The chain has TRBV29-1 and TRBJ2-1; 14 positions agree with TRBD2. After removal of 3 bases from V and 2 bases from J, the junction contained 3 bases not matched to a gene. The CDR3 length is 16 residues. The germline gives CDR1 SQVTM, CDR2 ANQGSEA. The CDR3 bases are TGCAGCGTTGAGGGACTAGCGGGAGAAACCTACAATGAGCAGTTCTTC. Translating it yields CSVEGLAGETYNEQFF.

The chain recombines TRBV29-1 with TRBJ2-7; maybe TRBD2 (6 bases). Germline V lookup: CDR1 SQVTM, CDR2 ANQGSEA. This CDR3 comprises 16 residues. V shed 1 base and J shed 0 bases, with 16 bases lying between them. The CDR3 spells CSVEGLGTGSSYEQYF. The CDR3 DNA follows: TGCAGCGTTGAAGGGTTAGGGACTGGAAGCTCCTACGAGCAGTACTTC.

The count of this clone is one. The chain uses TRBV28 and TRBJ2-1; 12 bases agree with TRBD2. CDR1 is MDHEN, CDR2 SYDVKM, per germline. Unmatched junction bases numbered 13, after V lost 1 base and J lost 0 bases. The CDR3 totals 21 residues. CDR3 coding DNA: TGTGCCAGCAGTTTATACCAACGGACTAGCGGGGCCCTGAGCTCCTACAATGAGCAGTTCTTC. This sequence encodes CASSLYQRTSGALSSYNEQFF.

This chain's CDR3 is CASSISLNTEAFF. The CDR3 bases are TGTGCCAGTAGTATTTCTCTGAACACTGAAGCTTTCTTT. The V call is TRBV19, the J call TRBJ1-1, with D uncertain. Trimming took 3 bases from V and 0 from J, leaving 5 bases between them. The CDR3 extends over 13 amino acids. Germline V gives CDR1 LNHDA, CDR2 SQIVND (reference sequence).

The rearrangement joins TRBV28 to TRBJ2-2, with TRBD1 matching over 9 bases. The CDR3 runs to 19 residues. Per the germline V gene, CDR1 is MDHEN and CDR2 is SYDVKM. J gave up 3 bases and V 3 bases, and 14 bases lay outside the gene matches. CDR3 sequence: CASSFPPSPGQGDTGELFF. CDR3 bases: TGTGCCAGCAGTTTCCCTCCAAGCCCGGGACAGGGTGACACCGGGGAGCTGTTTTTT.

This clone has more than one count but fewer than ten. The CDR3 reads CASSSRDLAGGPREQFF. Here the CDR3 DNA reads TGTGCCAGCAGCTCCCGAGACCTAGCGGGGGGGCCGAGGGAGCAGTTCTTC. The rearrangement joins TRBV9 to TRBJ2-1; 12 nucleotides agree with TRBD2. Germline V gene sequence: CDR1 SGDLS, CDR2 YYNGEE. This CDR3 contains 17 residues. The J segment lost 10 bases and the V segment lost 4 bases, leaving 15 bases of the junction unmatched.

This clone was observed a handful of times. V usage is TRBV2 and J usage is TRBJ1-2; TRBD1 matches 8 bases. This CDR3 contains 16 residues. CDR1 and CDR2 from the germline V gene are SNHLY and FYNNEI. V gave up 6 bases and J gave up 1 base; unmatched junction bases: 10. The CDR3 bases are TGTGCCAGCAGCTCTTCCGGGACAGGCCTTAACTATGGCTACACCTTC. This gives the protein CASSSSGTGLNYGYTF.

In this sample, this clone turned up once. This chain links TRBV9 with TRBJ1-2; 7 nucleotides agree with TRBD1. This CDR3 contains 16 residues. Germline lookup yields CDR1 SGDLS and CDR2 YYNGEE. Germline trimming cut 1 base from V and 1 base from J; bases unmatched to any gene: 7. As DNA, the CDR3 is TGTGCCAGCAGCGTACCTATGACAGGGAATAACTATGGCTACACCTTC. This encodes CASSVPMTGNNYGYTF.

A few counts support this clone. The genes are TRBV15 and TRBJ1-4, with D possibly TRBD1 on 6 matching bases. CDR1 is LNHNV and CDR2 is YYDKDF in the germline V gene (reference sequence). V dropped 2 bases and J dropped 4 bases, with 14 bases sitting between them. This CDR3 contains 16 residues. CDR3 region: CATSRKGGQLNEKLFF. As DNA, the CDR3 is TGTGCCACCAGCAGAAAGGGCGGACAGCTTAATGAAAAACTGTTTTTT.

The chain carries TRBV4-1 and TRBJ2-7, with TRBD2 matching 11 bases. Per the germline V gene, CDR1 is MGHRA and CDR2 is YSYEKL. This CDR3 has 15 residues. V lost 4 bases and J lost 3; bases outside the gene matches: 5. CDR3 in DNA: TGCGCCAGCAGCCGCCGACTAGCGGGACTCTACGAGCAGTACTTC. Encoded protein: CASSRRLAGLYEQYF.

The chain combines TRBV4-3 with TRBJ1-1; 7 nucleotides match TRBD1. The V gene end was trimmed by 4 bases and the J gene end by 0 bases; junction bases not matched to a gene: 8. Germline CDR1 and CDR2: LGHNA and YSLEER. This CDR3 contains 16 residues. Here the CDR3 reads CASSRDRDFMNTEAFF. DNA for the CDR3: TGCGCCAGCAGCCGTGACAGGGACTTTATGAACACTGAAGCTTTCTTT.

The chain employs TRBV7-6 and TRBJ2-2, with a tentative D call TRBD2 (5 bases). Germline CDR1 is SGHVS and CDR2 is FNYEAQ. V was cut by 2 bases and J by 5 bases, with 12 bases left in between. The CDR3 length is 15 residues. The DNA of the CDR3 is TGTGCCAGCAGCTTAACCGAACGGGGAACCGGGGAGCTGTTTTTT. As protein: CASSLTERGTGELFF.

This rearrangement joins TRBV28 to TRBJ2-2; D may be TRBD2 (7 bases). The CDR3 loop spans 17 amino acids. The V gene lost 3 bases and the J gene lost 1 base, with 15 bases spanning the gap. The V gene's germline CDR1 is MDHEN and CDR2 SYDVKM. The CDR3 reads CASSFPWGGQNTGELFF. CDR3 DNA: TGTGCCAGCAGTTTTCCCTGGGGGGGACAGAACACCGGGGAGCTGTTTTTT.

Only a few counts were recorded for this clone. The CDR3 coding sequence is TGTGCCACCAGCAGGGAGACAGATACGCAGTATTTT. It yields the protein CATSRETDTQYF. The V gene is TRBV15, the J gene TRBJ2-3; D ambiguous. The V gene's germline CDR1 is LNHNV and CDR2 YYDKDF (reference sequence). Deletions cut 3 bases from V and 3 bases from J, with 4 bases between. The CDR3 runs to 12 residues. The whole variable domain, filled in from reference TRBV15 and TRBJ2-3, reads DAMVIQNPRYQVTQFGKPVTLSCSQTLNHNVMYWYQQKSSQAPKLLFHYYDKDFNNEADTPDNFQSRRPNTSFCFLDIRSPGLGDTAMYLCATSRETDTQYFGPGTRLTVL.